This T cell receptor beta chain was sequenced in a study of shared clonotypes between healthy human individuals. Libraries were prepared by immunoSEQ multiplex PCR; TCRdb keeps only in-frame clonotypes and omits some of them. The table lists 450,000 to 550,000 clones, 75% to 85% of them singletons. The sample was PBMCs. This TCR was sampled from a woman between 40 and 50 years old in good health. Some clones in this sample may be carry-over from other donors' samples.

DNA of the CDR3: TGTGCCAGCTCACCAACTATGGAGAGGCCTAACTATGGCTACACCTTC. This gives the protein CASSPTMERPNYGYTF. The genes are TRBV18 and TRBJ1-2; unclear D gene. The length of the CDR3 is 16 residues. V dropped 2 bases and J dropped 0 bases, with 13 bases sitting between them. Germline lookup yields CDR1 KGHSH and CDR2 LQKENI.